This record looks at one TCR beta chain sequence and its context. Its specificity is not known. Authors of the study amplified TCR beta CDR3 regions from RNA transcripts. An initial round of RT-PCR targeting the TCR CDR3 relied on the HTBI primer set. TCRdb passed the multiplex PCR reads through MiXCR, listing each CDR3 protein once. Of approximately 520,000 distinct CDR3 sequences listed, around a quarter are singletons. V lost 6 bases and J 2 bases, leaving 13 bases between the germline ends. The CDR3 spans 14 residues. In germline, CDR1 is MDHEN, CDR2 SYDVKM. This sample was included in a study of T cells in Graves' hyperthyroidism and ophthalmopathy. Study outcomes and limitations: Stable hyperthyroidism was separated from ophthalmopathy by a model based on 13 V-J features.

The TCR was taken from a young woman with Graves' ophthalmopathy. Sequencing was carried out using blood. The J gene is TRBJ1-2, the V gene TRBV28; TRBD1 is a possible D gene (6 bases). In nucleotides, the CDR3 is TGTGCCAGCAGAAGTCAAACAGGGAACTATGGCTACACCTTC. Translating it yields CASRSQTGNYGYTF.